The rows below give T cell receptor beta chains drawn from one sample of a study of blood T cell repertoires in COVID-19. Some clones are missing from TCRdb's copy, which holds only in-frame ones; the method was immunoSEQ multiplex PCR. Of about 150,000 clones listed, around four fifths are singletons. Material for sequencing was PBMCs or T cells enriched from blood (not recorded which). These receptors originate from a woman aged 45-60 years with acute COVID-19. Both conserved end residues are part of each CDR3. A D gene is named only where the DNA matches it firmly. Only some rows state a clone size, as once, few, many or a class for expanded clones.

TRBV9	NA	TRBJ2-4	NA	CASSVDDSAKNIQYF	TGTGCCAGCAGCGTAGACGACTCGGCCAAAAACATTCAGTACTTC
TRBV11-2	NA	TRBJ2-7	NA	CASSLAYSFSYEQYF	TGTGCCAGCAGCTTAGCATACTCCTTCTCCTACGAGCAGTACTTC
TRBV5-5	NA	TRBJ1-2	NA	CASSFRGNSNYGYTF	TGTGCCAGCAGCTTTCGCGGGAATTCAAACTATGGCTACACCTTC
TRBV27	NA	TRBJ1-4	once	CASSTGTTISRLFF	TGTGCCAGCTCAACCGGGACAACCATCTCGAGACTGTTTTTT
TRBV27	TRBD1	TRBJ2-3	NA	CASAGTGSSTDTQYF	TGTGCCAGCGCCGGGACAGGGAGTTCGACAGATACGCAGTATTTT
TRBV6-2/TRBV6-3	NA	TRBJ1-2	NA	CASSYSRRSRGYTF	TGTGCCAGCAGTTACTCGAGGAGGAGTCGTGGCTACACCTTC
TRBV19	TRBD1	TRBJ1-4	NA	CASSGRDRGNNEKLFF	TGTGCCAGTAGTGGACGGGACAGGGGGAATAATGAAAAACTGTTTTTT
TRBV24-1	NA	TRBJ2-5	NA	CATSDKIAGQETQYF	TGTGCCACCAGTGATAAGATAGCCGGCCAAGAGACCCAGTACTTC
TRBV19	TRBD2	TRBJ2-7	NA	CASGTSENYEQYF	TGTGCCAGCGGGACTAGCGAGAACTACGAGCAGTACTTC
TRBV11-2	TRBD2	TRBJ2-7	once	CASSPQPGLAGVHEQYF	TGTGCCAGCAGCCCCCAACCGGGACTAGCGGGAGTCCACGAGCAGTACTTC
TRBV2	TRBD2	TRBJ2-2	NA	CASSLHRVASGKNTGELFF	TGTGCCAGCAGTTTACACAGGGTAGCTAGCGGGAAGAACACCGGGGAGCTGTTTTTT
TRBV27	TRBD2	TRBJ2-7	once	CASSNTGGVSGEQYF	TGTGCCAGCAGTAATACGGGAGGGGTTAGTGGAGAGCAGTACTTC
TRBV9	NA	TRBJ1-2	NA	CASSAEGQTSNYGYTF	TGTGCCAGCAGCGCCGAAGGACAGACTTCTAACTATGGCTACACCTTC
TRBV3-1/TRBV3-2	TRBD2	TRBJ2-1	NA	CASSQGKLAGGKQFF	TGTGCCAGCAGCCAAGGCAAGCTAGCGGGAGGGAAGCAGTTCTTC
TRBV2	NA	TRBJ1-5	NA	CASSVQGFSNQPQHF	TGTGCCAGCAGTGTACAGGGATTTAGCAATCAGCCCCAGCATTTT
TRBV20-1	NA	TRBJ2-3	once	CSASAGALILF	TGCAGTGCTAGTGCCGGAGCCTTAATACTTTTT
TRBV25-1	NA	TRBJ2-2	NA	CASSERMAGTGELFF	TGTGCCAGCAGTGAGAGGATGGCAGGGACCGGGGAGCTGTTTTTT
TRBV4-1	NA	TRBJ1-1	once	CASSQDRRRGGEAFF	TGCGCCAGCAGCCAAGATCGGCGGCGAGGGGGTGAAGCTTTCTTT
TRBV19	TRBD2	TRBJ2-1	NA	CASRIASGRYNEQFF	TGTGCCAGTAGAATTGCTAGCGGGAGGTACAATGAGCAGTTCTTC
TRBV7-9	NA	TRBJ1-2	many	CASSQSQWGDYGYTF	TGTGCCAGCAGCCAAAGTCAGTGGGGGGACTATGGCTACACCTTC
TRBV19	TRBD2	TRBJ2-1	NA	CASSPSTSGRANEQFF	TGTGCCAGTAGTCCGTCGACTAGCGGGAGAGCGAATGAGCAGTTCTTC
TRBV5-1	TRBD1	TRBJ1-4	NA	CASSLGQGPNNEKLFF	TGCGCCAGCAGCTTGGGACAGGGGCCCAATAATGAAAAACTGTTTTTT
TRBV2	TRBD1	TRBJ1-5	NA	CASSRDREGQPQHF	TGTGCCAGCAGTCGGGACAGGGAGGGACAGCCCCAGCATTTT
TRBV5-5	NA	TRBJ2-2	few	CASSLGTSTGELFF	TGTGCCAGCAGCTTGGGGACAAGCACCGGGGAGCTGTTTTTT
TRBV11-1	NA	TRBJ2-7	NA	CASSHSDGSSYEQYF	TGTGCCAGCAGCCACTCGGACGGGAGCTCCTACGAGCAGTACTTC
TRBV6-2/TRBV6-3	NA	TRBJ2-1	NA	CASSRGPYNEQFF	TGTGCCAGCAGTAGGGGCCCATACAATGAGCAGTTCTTC
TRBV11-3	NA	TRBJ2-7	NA	CASSPSSYEQYF	TGTGCCAGCAGCCCCTCCTCCTACGAGCAGTACTTC
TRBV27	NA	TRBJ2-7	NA	CASSYQQGPLGYEQYF	TGTGCCAGCAGTTACCAGCAGGGGCCATTGGGATACGAGCAGTACTTC
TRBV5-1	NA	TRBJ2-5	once	CASSLIPSEETQYF	TGCGCCAGCAGCTTGATTCCCAGTGAAGAGACCCAGTACTTC
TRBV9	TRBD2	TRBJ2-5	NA	CASSPQWEGRETQYF	TGTGCCAGCAGCCCTCAGTGGGAGGGCCGGGAGACCCAGTACTTC
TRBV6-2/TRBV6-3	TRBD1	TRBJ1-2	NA	CASSTGGGYGYTF	TGTGCCAGCAGTACAGGGGGCGGCTATGGCTACACCTTC
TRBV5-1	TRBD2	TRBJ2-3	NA	CASSGSPSGRTDTQYF	TGCGCCAGCAGCGGTTCCCCTAGCGGGCGCACAGATACGCAGTATTTT